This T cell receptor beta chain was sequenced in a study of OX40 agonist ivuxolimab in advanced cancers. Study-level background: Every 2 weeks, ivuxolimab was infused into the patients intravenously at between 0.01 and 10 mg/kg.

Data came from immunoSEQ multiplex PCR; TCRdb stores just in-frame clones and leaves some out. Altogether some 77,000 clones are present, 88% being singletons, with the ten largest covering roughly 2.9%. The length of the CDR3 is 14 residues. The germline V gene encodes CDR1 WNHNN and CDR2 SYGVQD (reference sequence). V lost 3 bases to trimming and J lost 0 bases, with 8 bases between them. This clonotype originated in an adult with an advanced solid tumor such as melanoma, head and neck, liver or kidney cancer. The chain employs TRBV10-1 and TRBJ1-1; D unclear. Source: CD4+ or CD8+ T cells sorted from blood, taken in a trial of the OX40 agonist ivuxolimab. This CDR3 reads CASSDGLMNTEAFF. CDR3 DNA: TGCGCCAGCAGTGATGGCCTAATGAACACTGAAGCTTTCTTT.